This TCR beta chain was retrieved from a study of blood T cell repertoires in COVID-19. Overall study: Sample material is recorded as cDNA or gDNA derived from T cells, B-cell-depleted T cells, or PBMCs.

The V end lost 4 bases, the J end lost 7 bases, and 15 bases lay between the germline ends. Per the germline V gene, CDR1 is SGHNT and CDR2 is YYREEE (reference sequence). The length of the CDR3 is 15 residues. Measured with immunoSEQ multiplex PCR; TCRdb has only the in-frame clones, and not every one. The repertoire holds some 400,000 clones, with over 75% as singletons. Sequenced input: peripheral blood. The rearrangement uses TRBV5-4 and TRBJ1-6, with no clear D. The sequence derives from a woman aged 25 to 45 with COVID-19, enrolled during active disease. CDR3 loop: CASSTTGVRNSPLHF. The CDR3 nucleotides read TGTGCCAGCAGCACGACCGGGGTAAGGAATTCACCCCTCCACTTT. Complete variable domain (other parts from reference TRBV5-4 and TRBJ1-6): ETGVTQSPTHLIKTRGQQVTLRCSSQSGHNTVSWYQQALGQGPQFIFQYYREEENGRGNFPPRFSGLQFPNYSSELNVNALELDDSALYLCASSTTGVRNSPLHFGNGTRLTVT.